This T cell receptor (beta chain) came from a study of T cells in Graves' hyperthyroidism and ophthalmopathy. Study-wide background: Pretreatment peripheral blood was obtained at initial diagnosis.

Study-level results: Most thyroid clonotypes that were expanded above 0.001 also turned up in blood. The model foresaw ophthalmopathy a median approximately 6.3 months prior to onset.

Clinical symptoms, serum thyroxine, TRAb, thyroid ultrasound and orbital computed tomography informed diagnoses. Template material for amplifying TCR beta CDR3 regions consisted of RNA transcripts. The TCR CDR3 first-round RT-PCR relied on the HTBI primer set. MiXCR, applied by TCRdb to the multiplex PCR reads, yields one record per CDR3 protein. The sample includes 550,000 to 700,000 distinct CDR3 sequences, about 15% of them seen just once. Germline CDR1 reads MDHEN; CDR2 reads SYDVKM. The CDR3 sequence is 15 residues long. The ends were cut back, 5 bases at V and 0 bases at J, with 13 bases in the middle. This clonotype was recorded at least ten times. What it binds is unknown.

Material: blood. The receptor was isolated from a woman between 40 and 50 years old with Graves' ophthalmopathy. V is TRBV28 and J is TRBJ2-5; perhaps D is TRBD1 or TRBD2 (5 bases each). CDR3 sequence: CASSQGDWNQETQYF. CDR3 bases: TGTGCCAGCAGTCAGGGAGACTGGAACCAAGAGACCCAGTACTTC.